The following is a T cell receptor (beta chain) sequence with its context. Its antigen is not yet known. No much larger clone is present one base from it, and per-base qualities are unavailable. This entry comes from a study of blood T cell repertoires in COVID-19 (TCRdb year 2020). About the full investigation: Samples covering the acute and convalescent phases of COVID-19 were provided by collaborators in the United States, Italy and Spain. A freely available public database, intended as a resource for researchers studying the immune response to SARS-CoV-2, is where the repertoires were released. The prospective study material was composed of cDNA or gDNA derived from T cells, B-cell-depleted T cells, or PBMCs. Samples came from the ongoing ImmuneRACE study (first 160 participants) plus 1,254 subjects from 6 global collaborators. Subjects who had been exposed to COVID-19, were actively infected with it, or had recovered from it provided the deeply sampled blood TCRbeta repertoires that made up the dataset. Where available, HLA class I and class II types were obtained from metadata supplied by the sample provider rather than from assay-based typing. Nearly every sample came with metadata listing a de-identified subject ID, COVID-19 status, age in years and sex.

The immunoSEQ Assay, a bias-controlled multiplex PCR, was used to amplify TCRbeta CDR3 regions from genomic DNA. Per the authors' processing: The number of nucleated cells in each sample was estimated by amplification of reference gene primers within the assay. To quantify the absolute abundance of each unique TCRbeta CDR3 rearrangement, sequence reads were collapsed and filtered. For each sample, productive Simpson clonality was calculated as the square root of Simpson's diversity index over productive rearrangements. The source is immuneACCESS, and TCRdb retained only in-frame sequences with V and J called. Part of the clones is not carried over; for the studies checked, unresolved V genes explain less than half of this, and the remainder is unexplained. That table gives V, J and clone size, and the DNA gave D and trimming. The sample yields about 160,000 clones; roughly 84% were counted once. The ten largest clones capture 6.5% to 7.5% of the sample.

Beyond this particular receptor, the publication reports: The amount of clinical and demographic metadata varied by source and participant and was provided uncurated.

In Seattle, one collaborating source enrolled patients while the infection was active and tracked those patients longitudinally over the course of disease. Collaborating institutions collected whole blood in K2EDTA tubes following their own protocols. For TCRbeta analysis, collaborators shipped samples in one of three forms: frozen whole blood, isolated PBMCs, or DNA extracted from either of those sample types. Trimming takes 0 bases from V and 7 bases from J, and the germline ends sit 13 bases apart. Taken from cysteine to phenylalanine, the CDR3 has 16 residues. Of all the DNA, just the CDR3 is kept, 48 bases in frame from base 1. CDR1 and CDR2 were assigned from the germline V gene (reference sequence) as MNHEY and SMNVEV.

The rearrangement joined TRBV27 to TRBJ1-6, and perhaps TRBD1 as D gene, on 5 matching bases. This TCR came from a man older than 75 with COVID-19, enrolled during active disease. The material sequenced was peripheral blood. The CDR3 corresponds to CASSLSIPGLNSPLHF. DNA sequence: TGTGCCAGCAGTTTATCGATCCCAGGGTTAAATTCACCCCTCCACTTT.